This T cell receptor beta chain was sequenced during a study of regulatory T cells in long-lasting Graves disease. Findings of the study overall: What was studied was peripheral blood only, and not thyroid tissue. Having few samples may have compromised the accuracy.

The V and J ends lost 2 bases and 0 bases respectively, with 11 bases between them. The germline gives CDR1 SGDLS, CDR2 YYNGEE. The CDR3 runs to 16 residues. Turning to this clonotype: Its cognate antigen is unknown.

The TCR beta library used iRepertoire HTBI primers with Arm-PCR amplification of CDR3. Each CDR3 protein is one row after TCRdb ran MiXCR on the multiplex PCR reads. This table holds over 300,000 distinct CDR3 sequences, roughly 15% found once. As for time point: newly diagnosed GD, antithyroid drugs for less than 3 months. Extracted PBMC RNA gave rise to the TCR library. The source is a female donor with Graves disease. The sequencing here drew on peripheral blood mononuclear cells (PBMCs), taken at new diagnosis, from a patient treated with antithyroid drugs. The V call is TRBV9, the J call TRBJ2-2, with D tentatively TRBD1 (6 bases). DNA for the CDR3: TGTGCCAGCAGCGTTGGGGGCAGGACGAACACCGGGGAGCTGTTTTTT. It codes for CASSVGGRTNTGELFF.